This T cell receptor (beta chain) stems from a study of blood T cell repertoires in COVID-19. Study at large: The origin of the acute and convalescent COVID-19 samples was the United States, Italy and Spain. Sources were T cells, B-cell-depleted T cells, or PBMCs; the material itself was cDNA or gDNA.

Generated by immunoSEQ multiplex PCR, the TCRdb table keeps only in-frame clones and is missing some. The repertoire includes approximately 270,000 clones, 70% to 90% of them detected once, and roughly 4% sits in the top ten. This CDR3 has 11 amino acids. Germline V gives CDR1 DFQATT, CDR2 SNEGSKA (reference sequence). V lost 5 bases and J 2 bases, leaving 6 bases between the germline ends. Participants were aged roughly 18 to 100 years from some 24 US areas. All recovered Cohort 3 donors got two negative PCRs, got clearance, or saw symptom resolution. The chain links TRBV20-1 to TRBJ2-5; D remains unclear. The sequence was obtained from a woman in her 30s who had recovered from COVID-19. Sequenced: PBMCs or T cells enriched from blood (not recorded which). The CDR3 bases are TGCAGTGCTCGGTGGCAAGAGACCCAGTACTTC. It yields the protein CSARWQETQYF.